Each of the 4 T cell receptor beta chains below was sequenced from the same sample in a study of cytomegalovirus exposure and HLA in healthy donors. The protocol was immunoSEQ multiplex PCR, while the TCRdb copy is restricted to in-frame clones and leaves out a portion. The sample has 330,000 or so clones; 70% to 90% are singletons. Material: PBMCs. These receptors came from a woman aged 18-35 years in good health and CMV-seronegative.

The rearrangement uses TRBV7-2 and TRBJ2-1, with a weak D call TRBD2 (5 bases). CDR3 size: 14 residues. Per germline, CDR1 SGHTA and CDR2 FQGNSA. Trimming pared 3 bases from V and 4 bases from J, leaving 10 bases between. CDR3 protein: CASSFDPGYNEQFF. The CDR3 DNA is TGTGCCAGCAGCTTTGACCCGGGATACAATGAGCAGTTCTTC.

This chain connects TRBV25-1 to TRBJ2-5; D unclear. Germline values: CDR1 MGHDK, CDR2 SYGVNS. V was cut by 2 bases and J by 2 bases, with 6 bases left in between. This CDR3 is built from 13 residues. The CDR3 here is CASSEIEQETQYF. CDR3 bases: TGTGCCAGCAGTGAAATAGAACAAGAGACCCAGTACTTC.

This rearrangement joins TRBV5-6 to TRBJ1-5, with no clear D. Germline lookup yields CDR1 SGHDT and CDR2 YYEEEE. This CDR3 has 14 residues. V was shortened by 2 bases and J by 4 bases, with 10 bases between the two germline ends. DNA for the CDR3: TGTGCCAGCAGCTTTTTCGGGGTGAATCAGCCCCAGCATTTT. Residues: CASSFFGVNQPQHF.

The chain employs TRBV4-1 and TRBJ2-3; 8 bases are shared with TRBD2. J lost 1 base, V lost 3 bases, and 0 bases had no gene match. Germline V gene data show CDR1 as MGHRA and CDR2 as YSYEKL. CDR3 length: 14 amino acids. CDR3 sequence reads: CASSQREGTDTQYF. CDR3 DNA sequence: TGCGCCAGCAGCCAGCGGGAGGGCACAGATACGCAGTATTTT.